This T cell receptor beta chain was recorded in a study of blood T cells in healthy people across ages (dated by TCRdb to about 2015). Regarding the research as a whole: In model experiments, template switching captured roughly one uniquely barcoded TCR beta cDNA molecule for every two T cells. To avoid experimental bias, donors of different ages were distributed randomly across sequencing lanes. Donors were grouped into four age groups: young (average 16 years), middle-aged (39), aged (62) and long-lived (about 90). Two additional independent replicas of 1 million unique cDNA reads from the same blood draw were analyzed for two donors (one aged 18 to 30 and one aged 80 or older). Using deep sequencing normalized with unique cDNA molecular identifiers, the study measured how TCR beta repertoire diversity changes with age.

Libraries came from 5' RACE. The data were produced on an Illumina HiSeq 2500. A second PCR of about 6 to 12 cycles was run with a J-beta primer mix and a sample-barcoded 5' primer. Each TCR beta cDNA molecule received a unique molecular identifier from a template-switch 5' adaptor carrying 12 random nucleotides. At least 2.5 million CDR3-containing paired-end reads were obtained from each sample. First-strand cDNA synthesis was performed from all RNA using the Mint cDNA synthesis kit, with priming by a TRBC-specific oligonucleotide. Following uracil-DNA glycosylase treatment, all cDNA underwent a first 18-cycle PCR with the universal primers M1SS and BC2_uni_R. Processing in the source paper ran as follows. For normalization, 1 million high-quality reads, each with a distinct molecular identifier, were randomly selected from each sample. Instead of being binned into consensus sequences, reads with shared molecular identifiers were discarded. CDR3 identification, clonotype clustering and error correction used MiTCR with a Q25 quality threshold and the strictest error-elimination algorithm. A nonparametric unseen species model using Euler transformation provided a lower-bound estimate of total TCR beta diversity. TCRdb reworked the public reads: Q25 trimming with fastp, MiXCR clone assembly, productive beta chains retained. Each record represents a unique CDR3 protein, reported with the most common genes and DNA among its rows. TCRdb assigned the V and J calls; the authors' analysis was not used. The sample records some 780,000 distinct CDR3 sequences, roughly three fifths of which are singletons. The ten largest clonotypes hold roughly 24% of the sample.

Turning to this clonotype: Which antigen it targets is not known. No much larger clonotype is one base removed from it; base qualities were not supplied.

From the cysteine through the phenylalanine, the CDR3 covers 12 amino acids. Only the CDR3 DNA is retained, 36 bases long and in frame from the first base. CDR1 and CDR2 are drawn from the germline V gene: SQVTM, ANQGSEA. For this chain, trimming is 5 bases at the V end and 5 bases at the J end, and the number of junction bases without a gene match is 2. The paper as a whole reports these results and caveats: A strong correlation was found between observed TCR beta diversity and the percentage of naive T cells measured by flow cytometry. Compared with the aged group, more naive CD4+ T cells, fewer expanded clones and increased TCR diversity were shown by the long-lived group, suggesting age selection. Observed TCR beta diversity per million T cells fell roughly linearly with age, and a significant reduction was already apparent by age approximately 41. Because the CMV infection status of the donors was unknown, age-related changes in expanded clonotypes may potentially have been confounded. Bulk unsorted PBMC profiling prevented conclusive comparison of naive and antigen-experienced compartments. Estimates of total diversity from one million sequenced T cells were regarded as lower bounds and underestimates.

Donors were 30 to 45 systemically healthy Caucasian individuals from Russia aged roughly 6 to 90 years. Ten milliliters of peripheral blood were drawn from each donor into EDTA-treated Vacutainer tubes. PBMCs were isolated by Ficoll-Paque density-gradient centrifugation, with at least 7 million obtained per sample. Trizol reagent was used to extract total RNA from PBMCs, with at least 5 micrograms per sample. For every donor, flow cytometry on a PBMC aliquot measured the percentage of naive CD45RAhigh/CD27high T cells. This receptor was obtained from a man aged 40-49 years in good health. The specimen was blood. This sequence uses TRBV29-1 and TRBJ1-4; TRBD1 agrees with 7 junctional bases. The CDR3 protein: CSVTGANEKLFF. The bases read TGCAGCGTTACAGGGGCAAATGAAAAACTGTTTTTT.